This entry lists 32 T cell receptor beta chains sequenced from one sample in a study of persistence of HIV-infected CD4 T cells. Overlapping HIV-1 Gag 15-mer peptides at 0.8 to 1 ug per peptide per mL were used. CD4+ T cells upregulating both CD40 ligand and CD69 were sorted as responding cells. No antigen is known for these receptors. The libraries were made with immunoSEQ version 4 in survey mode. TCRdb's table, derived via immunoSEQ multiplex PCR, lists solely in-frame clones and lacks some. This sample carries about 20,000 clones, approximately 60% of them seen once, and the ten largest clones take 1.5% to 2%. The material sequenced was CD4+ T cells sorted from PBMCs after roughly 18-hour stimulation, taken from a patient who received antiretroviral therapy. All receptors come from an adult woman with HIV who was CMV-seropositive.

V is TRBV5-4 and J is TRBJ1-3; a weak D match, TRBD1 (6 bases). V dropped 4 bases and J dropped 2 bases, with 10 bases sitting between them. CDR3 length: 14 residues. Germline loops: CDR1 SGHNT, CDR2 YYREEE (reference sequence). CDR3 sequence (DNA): TGTGCCAGCAGCCCGGGACACCCTGGAAACACCATATATTTT. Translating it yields CASSPGHPGNTIYF. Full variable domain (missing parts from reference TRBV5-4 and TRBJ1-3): ETGVTQSPTHLIKTRGQQVTLRCSSQSGHNTVSWYQQALGQGPQFIFQYYREEENGRGNFPPRFSGLQFPNYSSELNVNALELDDSALYLCASSPGHPGNTIYFGEGSWLTVV.

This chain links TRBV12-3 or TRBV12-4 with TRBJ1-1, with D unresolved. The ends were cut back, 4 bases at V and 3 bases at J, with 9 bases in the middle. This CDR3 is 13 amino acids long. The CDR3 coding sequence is TGTGCCAGCAGTTCACAGCGGGACACTGAAGCTTTCTTT. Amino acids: CASSSQRDTEAFF.

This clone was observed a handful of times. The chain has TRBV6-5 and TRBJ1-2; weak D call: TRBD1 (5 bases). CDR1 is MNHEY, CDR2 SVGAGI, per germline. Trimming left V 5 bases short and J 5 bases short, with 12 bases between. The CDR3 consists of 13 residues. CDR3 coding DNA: TGTGCCAGCAGTCCACAGGTCGGGTATGGCTACACCTTC. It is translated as CASSPQVGYGYTF.

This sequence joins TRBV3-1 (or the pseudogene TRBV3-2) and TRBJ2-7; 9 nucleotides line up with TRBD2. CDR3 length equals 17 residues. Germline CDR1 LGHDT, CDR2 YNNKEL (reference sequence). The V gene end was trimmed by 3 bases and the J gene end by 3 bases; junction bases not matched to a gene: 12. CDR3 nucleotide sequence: TGTGCCAGCAGCCATCACCCTGGGACTAGCCGCCGCTACGAGCAGTACTTC. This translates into CASSHHPGTSRRYEQYF.

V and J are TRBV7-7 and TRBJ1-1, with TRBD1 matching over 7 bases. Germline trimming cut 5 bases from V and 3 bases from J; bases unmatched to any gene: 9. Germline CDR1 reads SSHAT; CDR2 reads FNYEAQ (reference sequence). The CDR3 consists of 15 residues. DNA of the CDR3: TGTGCCAGCAGCCGACTGGCAGGGGGGTACACTGAAGCTTTCTTT. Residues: CASSRLAGGYTEAFF.

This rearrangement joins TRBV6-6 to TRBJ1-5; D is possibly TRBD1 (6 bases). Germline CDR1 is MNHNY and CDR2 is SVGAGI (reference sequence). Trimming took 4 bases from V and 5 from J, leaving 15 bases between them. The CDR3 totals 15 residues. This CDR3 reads CASSLTGSRHQPQHF. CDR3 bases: TGTGCCAGCAGTTTAACAGGGTCCAGGCATCAGCCCCAGCATTTT.

In DNA, the CDR3 is TGTGCCACCAGTCTACAGGGGCCCAAAAACATTCAGTACTTC. The encoded protein is CATSLQGPKNIQYF. The V gene is TRBV24-1, the J gene TRBJ2-4, with TRBD1 matching over 7 bases. J was trimmed by 2 bases and V by 6 bases; bases with no gene match: 3. Looked up from germline, CDR1 is KGHDR and CDR2 is SFDVKD. The CDR3 extends over 14 amino acids.

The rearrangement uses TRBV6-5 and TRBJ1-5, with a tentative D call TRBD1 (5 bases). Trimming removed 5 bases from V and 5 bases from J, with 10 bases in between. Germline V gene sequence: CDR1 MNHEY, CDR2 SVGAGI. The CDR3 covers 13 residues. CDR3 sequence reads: CASSMTVYQPQHF. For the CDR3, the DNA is TGTGCCAGCAGTATGACAGTTTATCAGCCCCAGCATTTT.

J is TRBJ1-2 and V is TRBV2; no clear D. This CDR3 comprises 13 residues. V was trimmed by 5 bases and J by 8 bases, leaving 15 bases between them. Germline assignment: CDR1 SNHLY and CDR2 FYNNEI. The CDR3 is CASSSRGTAGYTF. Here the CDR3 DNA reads TGTGCCAGCAGTTCGCGCGGAACGGCGGGCTACACCTTC.

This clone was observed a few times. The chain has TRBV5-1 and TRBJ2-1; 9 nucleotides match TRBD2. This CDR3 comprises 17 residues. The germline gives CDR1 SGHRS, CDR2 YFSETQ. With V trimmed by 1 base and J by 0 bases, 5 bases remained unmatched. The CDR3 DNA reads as TGCGCCAGCAGCTTGAGTCTAGCGGGGTACTCCTACAATGAGCAGTTCTTC. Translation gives CASSLSLAGYSYNEQFF.

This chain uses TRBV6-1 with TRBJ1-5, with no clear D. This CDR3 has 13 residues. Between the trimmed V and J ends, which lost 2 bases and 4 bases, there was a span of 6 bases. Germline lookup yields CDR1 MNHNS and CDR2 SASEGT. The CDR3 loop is CASSEQANQPQHF. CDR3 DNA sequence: TGTGCCAGCAGTGAACAAGCAAATCAGCCCCAGCATTTT.

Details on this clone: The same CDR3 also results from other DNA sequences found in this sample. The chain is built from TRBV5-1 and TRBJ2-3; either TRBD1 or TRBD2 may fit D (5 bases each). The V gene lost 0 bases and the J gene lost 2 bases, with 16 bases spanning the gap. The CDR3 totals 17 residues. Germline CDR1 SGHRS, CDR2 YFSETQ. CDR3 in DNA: TGCGCCAGCAGCTTGGAGCGCGGAAGGGACCTCACAGATACGCAGTATTTT. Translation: CASSLERGRDLTDTQYF.

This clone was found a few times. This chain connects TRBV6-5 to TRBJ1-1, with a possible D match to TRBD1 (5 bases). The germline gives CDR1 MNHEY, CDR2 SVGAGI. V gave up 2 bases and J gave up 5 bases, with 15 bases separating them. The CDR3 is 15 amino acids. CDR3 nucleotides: TGTGCCAGCAGTTACCGAGGGACCTCCGGGACTGAAGCTTTCTTT. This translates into CASSYRGTSGTEAFF.

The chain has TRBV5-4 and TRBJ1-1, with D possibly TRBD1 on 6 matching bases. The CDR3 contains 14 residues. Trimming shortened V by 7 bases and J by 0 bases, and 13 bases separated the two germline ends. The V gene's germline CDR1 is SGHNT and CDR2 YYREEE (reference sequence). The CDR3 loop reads CASGRGPMNTEAFF. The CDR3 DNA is TGTGCCAGCGGACGGGGGCCTATGAACACTGAAGCTTTCTTT.

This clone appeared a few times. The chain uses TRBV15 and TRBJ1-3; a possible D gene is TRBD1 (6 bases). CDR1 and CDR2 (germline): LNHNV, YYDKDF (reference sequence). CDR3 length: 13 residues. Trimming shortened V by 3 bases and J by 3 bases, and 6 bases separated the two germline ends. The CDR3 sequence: CATSRDSGNTIYF. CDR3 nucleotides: TGTGCCACCAGCAGGGACAGTGGAAACACCATATATTTT.

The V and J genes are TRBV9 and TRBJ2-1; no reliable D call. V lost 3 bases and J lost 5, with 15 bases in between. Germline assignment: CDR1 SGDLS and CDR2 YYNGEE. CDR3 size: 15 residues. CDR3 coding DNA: TGTGCCAGCAGCGAGTACAGCAACCCCAACAATGAGCAGTTCTTC. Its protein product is CASSEYSNPNNEQFF.

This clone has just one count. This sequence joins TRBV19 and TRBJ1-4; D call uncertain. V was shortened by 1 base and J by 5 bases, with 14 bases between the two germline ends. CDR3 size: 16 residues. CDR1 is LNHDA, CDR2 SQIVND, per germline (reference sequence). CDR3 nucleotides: TGTGCCAGTAGTATAGGGTTCCAGAGAAGGAATGAAAAACTGTTTTTT. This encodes CASSIGFQRRNEKLFF.

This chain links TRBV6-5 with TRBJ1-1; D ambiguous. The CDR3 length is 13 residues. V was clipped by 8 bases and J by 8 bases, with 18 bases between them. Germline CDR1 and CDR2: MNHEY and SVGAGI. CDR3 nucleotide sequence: TGTGCCAGCGGGATCCACACTTCTAGCGAAGCTTTCTTT. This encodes CASGIHTSSEAFF.

The CDR3 here is CASSWTGQGGYEQYV. The DNA of the CDR3 is TGTGCCAGCAGCTGGACGGGACAGGGGGGCTACGAGCAGTACGTC. J is TRBJ2-7 and V is TRBV5-4; 11 bases fit TRBD1. CDR1 SGHNT and CDR2 YYREEE come from the germline V gene (reference sequence). The CDR3 is made up of 15 amino acids. V was pared by 3 bases and J by 3 bases, with 5 bases of the junction left unmatched.

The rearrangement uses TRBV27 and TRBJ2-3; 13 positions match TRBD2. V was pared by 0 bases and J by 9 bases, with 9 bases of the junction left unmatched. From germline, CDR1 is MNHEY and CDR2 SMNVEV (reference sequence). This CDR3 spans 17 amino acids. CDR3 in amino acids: CASSLSVGTSGEGTQYF. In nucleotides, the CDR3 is TGTGCCAGCAGTTTATCTGTCGGGACTAGCGGGGAGGGGACGCAGTATTTT.

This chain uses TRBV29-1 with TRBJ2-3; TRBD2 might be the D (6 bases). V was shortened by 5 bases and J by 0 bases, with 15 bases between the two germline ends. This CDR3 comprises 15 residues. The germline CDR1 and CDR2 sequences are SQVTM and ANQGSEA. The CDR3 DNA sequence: TGCAGCGTTCTGGACGGGGGTCTAAGCACAGATACGCAGTATTTT. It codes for CSVLDGGLSTDTQYF.

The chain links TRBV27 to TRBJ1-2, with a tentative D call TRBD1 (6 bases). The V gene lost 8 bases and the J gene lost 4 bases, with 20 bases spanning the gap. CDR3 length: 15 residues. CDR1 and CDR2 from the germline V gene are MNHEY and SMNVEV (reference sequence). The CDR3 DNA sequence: TGTGCCAGCGGGCTCCTGACAGGCTCCCTCTATGGCTACACCTTC. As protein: CASGLLTGSLYGYTF.

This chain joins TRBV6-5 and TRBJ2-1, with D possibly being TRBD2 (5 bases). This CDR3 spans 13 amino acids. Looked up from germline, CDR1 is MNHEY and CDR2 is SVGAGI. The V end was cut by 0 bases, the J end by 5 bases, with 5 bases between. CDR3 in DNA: TGTGCCAGCAGTTACTCGACTAACAATGAGCAGTTCTTC. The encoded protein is CASSYSTNNEQFF.

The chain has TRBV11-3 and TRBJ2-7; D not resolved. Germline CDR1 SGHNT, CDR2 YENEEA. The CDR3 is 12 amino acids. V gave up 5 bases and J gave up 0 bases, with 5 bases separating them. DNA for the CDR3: TGTGCCAGCAGCAGCAACTCCTACGAGCAGTACTTC. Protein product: CASSSNSYEQYF. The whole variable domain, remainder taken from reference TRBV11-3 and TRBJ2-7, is EAGVVQSPRYKIIEKKQPVAFWCNPISGHNTLYWYLQNLGQGPELLIRYENEEAVDDSQLPKDRFSAERLKGVDSTLKIQPAELGDSAVYLCASSSNSYEQYFGPGTRLTVT.

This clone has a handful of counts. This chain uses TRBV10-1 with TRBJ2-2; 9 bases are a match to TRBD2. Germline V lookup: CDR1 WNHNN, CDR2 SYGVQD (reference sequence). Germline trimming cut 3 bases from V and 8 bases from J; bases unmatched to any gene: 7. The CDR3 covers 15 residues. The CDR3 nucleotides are TGCGCCAGCAGTGAACCCAGCGGGGGGTCGGGGGAGCTGTTTTTT. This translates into CASSEPSGGSGELFF.

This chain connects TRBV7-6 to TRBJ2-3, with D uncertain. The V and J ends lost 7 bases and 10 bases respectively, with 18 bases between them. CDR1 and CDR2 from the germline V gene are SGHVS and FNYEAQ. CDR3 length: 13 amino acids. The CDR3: CASTLDPAAAQYF. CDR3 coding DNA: TGTGCCAGCACCCTAGACCCGGCCGCGGCGCAGTATTTT.

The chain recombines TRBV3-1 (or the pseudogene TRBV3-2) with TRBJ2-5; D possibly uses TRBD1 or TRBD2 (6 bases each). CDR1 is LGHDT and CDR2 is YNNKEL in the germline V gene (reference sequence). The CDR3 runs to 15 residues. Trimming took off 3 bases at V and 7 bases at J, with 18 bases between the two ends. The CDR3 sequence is CASSQGWTGASTQYF. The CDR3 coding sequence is TGTGCCAGCAGCCAGGGTTGGACGGGGGCATCGACCCAGTACTTC.

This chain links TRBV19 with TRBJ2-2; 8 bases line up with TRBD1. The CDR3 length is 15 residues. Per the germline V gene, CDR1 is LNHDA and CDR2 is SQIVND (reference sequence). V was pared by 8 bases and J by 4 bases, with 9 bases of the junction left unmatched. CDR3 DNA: TGTGCCAGTGGGCAGGGGGCGCTTTTCACCGGGGAGCTGTTTTTT. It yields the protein CASGQGALFTGELFF.

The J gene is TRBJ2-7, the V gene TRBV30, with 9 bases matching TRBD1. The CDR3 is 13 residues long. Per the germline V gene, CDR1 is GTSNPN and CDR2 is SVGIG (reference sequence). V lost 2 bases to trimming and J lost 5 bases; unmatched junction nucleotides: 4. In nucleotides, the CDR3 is TGTGCCTGGAGTCTCCGGACAGGGGACGAGCAGTACTTC. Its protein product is CAWSLRTGDEQYF.

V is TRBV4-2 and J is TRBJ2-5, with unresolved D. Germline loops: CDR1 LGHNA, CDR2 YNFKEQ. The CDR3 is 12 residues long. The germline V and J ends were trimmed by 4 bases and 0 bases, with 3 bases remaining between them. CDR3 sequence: CASSPNQETQYF. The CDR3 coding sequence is TGTGCCAGCAGCCCTAACCAAGAGACCCAGTACTTC.

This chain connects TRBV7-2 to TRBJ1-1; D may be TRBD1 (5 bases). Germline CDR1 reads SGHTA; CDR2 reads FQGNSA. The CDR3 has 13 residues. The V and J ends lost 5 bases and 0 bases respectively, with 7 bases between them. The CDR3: CASSRQMNTEAFF. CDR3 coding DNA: TGTGCCAGCAGCAGACAGATGAACACTGAAGCTTTCTTT.

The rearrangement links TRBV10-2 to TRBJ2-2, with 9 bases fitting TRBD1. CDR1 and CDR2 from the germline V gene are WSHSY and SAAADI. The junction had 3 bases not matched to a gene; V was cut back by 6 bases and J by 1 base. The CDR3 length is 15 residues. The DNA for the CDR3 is TGCGCCAGCAGACCGGGACAGGGGAACACCGGGGAGCTGTTTTTT. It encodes CASRPGQGNTGELFF.